This TCR beta chain was retrieved from a study of monozygotic twins with inflammatory bowel disease (dated by TCRdb to the late 2010s). A note on the overall study: A total of roughly 28 monozygotic twin pairs were included in the full study, comprising nine German pairs (four IBD-concordant, five IBD-discordant) and 19 IBD-discordant Danish pairs. The search for disease-associated traits relied mainly on comparing IBD patients with their genetically identical healthy co-twins within discordant pairs. Each individual had, on average, about 151 000 unique TCRalpha sequences and 181 000 unique TCRbeta sequences available for analysis.

A word on this clonotype: Its binding antigen is unknown.

A roughly 2.5 ml peripheral blood sample was drawn into PAXgene tubes per donor and stored at -80°C. Without T cell sorting, total RNA was isolated from whole blood using the PAXgene blood miRNA kit on an automated QIAcube. Peripheral blood from monozygotic twin pairs, either concordant or discordant for inflammatory bowel disease, underwent deep TCRalpha and TCRbeta repertoire profiling that used unique molecular barcoding. Smoking habits were recorded for all twin pairs, and each individual was classified as a current, former or never smoker. The CDR3 measures 12 amino acids from cysteine to phenylalanine. No DNA appears here. The germline V gene specifies MNHEY as CDR1 and SVGEGT as CDR2. Libraries were constructed by 5' RACE. For each TCR library, roughly 3,600 ng of total RNA was used. For each sample, cDNA synthesis with SMARTScribe reverse transcriptase was split into eight separate reactions. During cDNA synthesis, template switching introduced unique molecular identifiers that contained a 6-nucleotide sample barcode. TCRalpha and TCRbeta cDNA was amplified in two nested PCRs of around 15 and 9 cycles, and bead purification was carried out after each PCR. Before amplification, the cDNA was both treated with uracil DNA-glycosylase and purified with the QIAquick PCR purification kit. The second PCR was the step at which Illumina TruSeq-compatible adapters and sample-specific barcodes were added. TapeStation and Qubit were used to check library quality and concentration, and about 4.5 ng of each library was pooled. Sequencing of the pooled libraries was done on an Illumina HiSeq2500 single-index Rapid Run using custom sequencing primers and 2 x 100 bp reads. The published analysis was carried out like this. MiGEC version 1.2.6 was used for UMI-based consensus assembly to correct PCR and sequencing errors. MiXCR version 2.1.1 handled V(D)J alignment, clonotype assembly and CDR3 extraction. Gene usage, clonotype sharing and MAIT/NKT TCR abundance were normalised by analysing the top 1000, 10 000 and 20 000 clonotypes per sample. Diversity was computed as the inverse Simpson index with the vegan R package after downsampling to 27 000 UMIs. Paired Mann-Whitney U tests were applied to discordant twin pairs, and Benjamini-Hochberg correction was used for multiple testing. TCRdb reprocessed the reads and assigns one entry to each CDR3 protein sequence, leaving out DNA. These V and J calls are TCRdb output, not the study's own analysis. The table for this sample lists about 110,000 distinct CDR3 sequences. Together, the top ten hold roughly an eighth of the sample.

Results the study describes overall, beyond this receptor: Differing immunosuppressive treatments among patients may have added background noise and inter-individual variability to the repertoires. A decrease in TCRbeta repertoire diversity, as measured by inverse Simpson index, was observed in IBD patients compared with their healthy co-twins. No difference in repertoire similarity was observed between concordant and discordant twins, possibly owing to limited statistical power. The analysis was unable to tell apart different T cell subtypes. Compared with healthy twins, IBD patients had fewer clonotypes in common with other individuals, a difference most pronounced in patients showing signs of disease activity. No single strong signal or clonotype linked to IBD turned up in the results, so the idea that one exists was not supported.

The V and J genes are TRBV6-2 or TRBV6-3 and TRBJ1-6. The TCR was taken from a human donor with ulcerative colitis or Crohn's disease, or a healthy co-twin of an affected twin (not recorded which). Input material: blood. The CDR3 has the sequence CATADPNSPLHF.